This T cell receptor (beta chain) was sequenced in a study of shared clonotypes between healthy human individuals. It was CD45RO-negative cells, positively selected for CCR7, that made up naive CD8 cells, with terminally differentiated effector memory CD45RA+ cells excluded. Profiled with immunoSEQ multiplex PCR; TCRdb holds only in-frame clones, not every one. The profile shows some 1,900,000 clones, about 95% of them singletons. CDR1 and CDR2 (germline): MDHEN, SYDVKM. V was shortened by 3 bases and J by 0 bases, with 11 bases between the two germline ends. The length of the CDR3 is 15 residues. Material for sequencing was naive CD8+ T cells sorted from blood. The chain employs TRBV28 and TRBJ1-1; no clear D gene. The sequence was collected from a man between 18 and 29 years old in good health. The chain's CDR3 is CASSFSRTMNTEAFF. The CDR3 DNA sequence: TGTGCCAGCAGTTTCTCCCGAACAATGAACACTGAAGCTTTCTTT.